The source of this TCR beta chain is a study of identical twins. Study-level findings and limits: A partial confounding effect on zero-insertion analyses could come from invariant MAIT and iNKT cells. It was out-of-frame TCR alpha sharing in monozygotic twins that models underestimated. Twin-shared out-of-frame alpha sequences showed excess low generation probability. It was cross-sectional statistical analysis, not following the same donors, that the conclusions relied on.

This CDR3 is 14 amino acids long. Trimming took off 3 bases at V and 2 bases at J, with 12 bases between the two ends. Germline V gene lookup returns CDR1 SGHRS and CDR2 YFSETQ. As concerns this clonotype: What it binds is not known.

Each CDR3 protein is one row after TCRdb ran MiXCR on the 5' RACE reads. The table lists around 530,000 distinct CDR3 sequences, about 15% of them singletons. These data are also associated with another study on yellow fever vaccine responses in identical twins.

The sequencing sample was made of CD4+ T cells sorted from blood. The receptor comes from a woman aged 18 to 35 in good health. The gene calls are TRBV5-1 and TRBJ2-7; D is tentatively TRBD1 or TRBD2 (5 bases each). CDR3 nucleotide sequence: TGCGCCAGCAGCTGGGGGACGCCCGCCTACGAGCAGTACTTC. This translates into CASSWGTPAYEQYF.